These T cell receptor beta chains were read from a single sample in a study of radiotherapy plus CTLA-4 blockade in lung cancer. Using immunoSEQ multiplex PCR, the repertoire was profiled, and TCRdb retains in-frame clones only, with some absent. Found here are fewer than 150,000 clones, approximately 84% of them singletons; the top ten hold 4.5% to 6.5%. The starting material was peripheral blood, obtained from a patient treated with radiotherapy plus ipilimumab. These receptors originate from a human donor with non-small cell lung cancer who had a partial response to radiotherapy plus ipilimumab. Each CDR3 is given with its conserved first and last residue. A D gene is named only where the DNA matches it firmly. Expanded clones get a size class; other rows say once, few or many, or leave the size out.

CDR3 length | J gene | D gene | clone size | V gene | CDR3 protein | CDR3 DNA
15 | TRBJ2-1 | TRBD2 | . | TRBV5-1 | CASSSTSGSIHEQFF | TGCGCCAGCAGCTCTACTAGCGGGAGTATCCATGAGCAGTTCTTC
13 | TRBJ1-2 | . | . | TRBV28 | CATPLRGNYGYTF | TGTGCCACCCCTCTCCGAGGTAACTATGGCTACACCTTC
16 | TRBJ1-5 | TRBD1 | . | TRBV5-1 | CASQPGQGPSNQPQHF | TGCGCCAGCCAACCGGGACAGGGGCCATCCAATCAGCCCCAGCATTTT
13 | TRBJ1-1 | TRBD1 | . | TRBV10-3 | CAIRQGAGTEAFF | TGTGCCATCAGACAGGGGGCGGGAACTGAAGCTTTCTTT
11 | TRBJ1-1 | . | . | TRBV28 | CASSKGQEAFF | TGTGCCAGCAGTAAGGGACAAGAAGCTTTCTTT
16 | TRBJ1-2 | . | . | TRBV15 | CATSRDLGSGGYGYTF | TGTGCCACCAGCAGAGATCTGGGTTCGGGGGGCTATGGCTACACCTTC
15 | TRBJ1-2 | . | . | TRBV5-4 | CASSLGGSRNYGYTF | TGTGCCAGCAGCTTGGGAGGGTCGAGAAACTATGGCTACACCTTC
15 | TRBJ2-2 | . | once | TRBV11-2 | CASSLEGGNTGELFF | TGTGCCAGCAGCTTAGAAGGGGGTAACACCGGGGAGCTGTTTTTT
14 | TRBJ1-3 | . | few | TRBV2 | CASRRENSGNTIYF | TGTGCCAGCAGGAGGGAGAACTCTGGAAACACCATATATTTT
14 | TRBJ1-1 | . | . | TRBV28 | CASTPPRGNTEAFF | TGTGCCAGCACCCCCCCAAGGGGCAACACTGAAGCTTTCTTT
14 | TRBJ1-1 | . | . | TRBV7-2 | CASSLATRNTEAFF | TGTGCCAGCAGCTTAGCGACACGGAACACTGAAGCTTTCTTT
16 | TRBJ1-2 | TRBD1 | . | TRBV7-2 | CASSLAADRGQAGYTF | TGTGCCAGCAGCTTAGCCGCCGACAGGGGGCAAGCAGGCTACACCTTC
15 | TRBJ1-4 | TRBD1 | . | TRBV28 | CASSPRQGLGEKLFF | TGTGCCAGCAGTCCCCGACAGGGCCTCGGCGAAAAACTGTTTTTT
15 | TRBJ1-1 | . | . | TRBV7-2 | CASSLAPGRDTEAFF | TGTGCCAGTAGCTTAGCCCCGGGAAGGGACACTGAAGCTTTCTTT
13 | TRBJ1-3 | . | . | TRBV6-4 | CASSQGTGNTIYF | TGTGCCAGCAGCCAGGGGACAGGAAACACCATATATTTT
13 | TRBJ1-5 | . | . | TRBV6-5 | CASKGRAGEPQHF | TGTGCCAGCAAGGGCCGCGCAGGGGAGCCCCAGCATTTT
13 | TRBJ2-3 | TRBD1 | . | TRBV30 | CAWTPGGRDTQYF | TGTGCCTGGACCCCAGGGGGTAGAGATACGCAGTATTTT
15 | TRBJ1-2 | . | . | TRBV7-8 | CASSLEAGVAYGYTF | TGTGCCAGCAGCTTAGAGGCAGGGGTGGCCTATGGCTACACCTTC
17 | TRBJ2-2 | . | . | TRBV11-2 | CASSFLSLEREKGELFF | TGTGCCAGCAGCTTTTTGTCCCTTGAACGGGAGAAAGGGGAGCTGTTTTTT
14 | TRBJ1-5 | . | . | TRBV19 | CASNNDRSNQPQHF | TGTGCCAGTAATAACGACAGATCCAATCAGCCCCAGCATTTT
11 | TRBJ2-1 | . | few | TRBV5-4 | CASSSEKEQFF | TGTGCCAGCAGCTCCGAGAAAGAGCAGTTCTTC
14 | TRBJ1-2 | . | . | TRBV5-1 | CASSSSHPGYGYTF | TGCGCCAGCAGCTCATCCCATCCAGGGTATGGCTACACCTTC
18 | TRBJ1-4 | TRBD1 | few | TRBV4-1 | CASSHQRGRFATNEKLFF | TGCGCCAGCAGCCACCAGAGGGGGCGATTTGCAACTAATGAAAAACTGTTTTTT
16 | TRBJ1-5 | . | . | TRBV5-5 | CASSPGAGLANQPQHF | TGTGCCAGCAGCCCGGGAGCAGGGCTTGCGAATCAGCCCCAGCATTTT
16 | TRBJ1-1 | . | few | TRBV9 | CASSTGLGPLYTEAFF | TGTGCCAGCAGCACAGGTCTCGGGCCCTTGTACACTGAAGCTTTCTTT
15 | TRBJ2-4 | TRBD2 | . | TRBV6-1 | CASISGSGIGNIQYF | TGTGCCAGCATATCGGGTAGCGGGATCGGAAACATTCAGTACTTC
16 | TRBJ2-1 | TRBD2 | once | TRBV9 | CASSVTSGGPYNEQFF | TGTGCCAGCAGCGTGACTAGCGGGGGGCCCTACAATGAGCAGTTCTTC
13 | TRBJ2-7 | TRBD1 | . | TRBV14 | CASSPRQGWEQYF | TGTGCCAGCAGCCCTAGACAGGGTTGGGAGCAGTACTTC
11 | TRBJ1-2 | TRBD1 | few | TRBV6-1 | CAAQGGYGYTF | TGTGCCGCGCAGGGGGGATATGGCTACACCTTC
13 | TRBJ1-1 | . | . | TRBV7-9 | CASTAAGNTEAFF | TGTGCCAGCACCGCTGCGGGGAACACTGAAGCTTTCTTT
16 | TRBJ2-3 | TRBD2 | . | TRBV9 | CASSKLAGDGTDTQYF | TGTGCCAGCAGCAAATTAGCGGGAGATGGCACAGATACGCAGTATTTT
13 | TRBJ1-1 | TRBD1 | . | TRBV2 | CASSEWDRGESFF | TGTGCCAGCAGTGAATGGGACAGGGGAGAAAGCTTCTTT
14 | TRBJ1-4 | TRBD1 | . | TRBV5-6 | CASSLQGGGEKLFF | TGTGCCAGCAGCTTGCAGGGGGGAGGTGAAAAACTGTTTTTT
16 | TRBJ2-1 | TRBD2 | . | TRBV11-2 | CASSMGLAEIYNEQFF | TGTGCCAGCAGCATGGGACTAGCGGAGATATACAATGAGCAGTTCTTC
15 | TRBJ2-1 | . | . | TRBV27 | CASKGGSHRWNEQFF | TGTGCCAGCAAGGGGGGGAGCCATAGGTGGAATGAGCAGTTCTTC
12 | TRBJ2-2 | . | . | TRBV9 | CASSAALGELFF | TGTGCCAGCAGCGCCGCACTCGGGGAGCTGTTTTTT
16 | TRBJ2-5 | TRBD2 | . | TRBV14 | CASSPLAGGPPETQYF | TGTGCCAGCAGCCCGTTAGCGGGAGGCCCTCCGGAGACCCAGTACTTC
16 | TRBJ1-3 | . | once | TRBV6-6 | CASSYSGGLDGNTIYF | TGTGCCAGCAGTTACTCGGGGGGACTGGATGGAAACACCATATATTTT
15 | TRBJ1-5 | . | . | TRBV30 | CAWTRGDYSNQPQHF | TGTGCCTGGACCAGAGGCGATTATAGCAATCAGCCCCAGCATTTT
20 | TRBJ1-5 | . | . | TRBV28 | CASSSYKKDSASGSNQPQHF | TGTGCCAGCAGTTCATATAAAAAGGACAGCGCTTCGGGTAGCAATCAGCCCCAGCATTTT
14 | TRBJ2-3 | . | . | TRBV25-1 | CASGVRESTDTQYF | TGTGCCAGCGGAGTTCGGGAGAGTACAGATACGCAGTATTTT
15 | TRBJ2-1 | TRBD2 | . | TRBV19 | CASSIPRGVYNEQFF | TGTGCCAGTAGTATCCCCCGGGGGGTCTACAATGAGCAGTTCTTC
15 | TRBJ2-1 | TRBD1 | . | TRBV19 | CASSIAQGVVDEQFF | TGTGCCAGTAGTATAGCACAGGGGGTAGTGGATGAGCAGTTCTTC
17 | TRBJ2-1 | . | . | TRBV4-2 | CASSQKGVQGGGNEQFF | TGTGCCAGCAGCCAAAAAGGGGTCCAGGGAGGGGGCAATGAGCAGTTCTTC
15 | TRBJ2-7 | . | . | TRBV18 | CASSPITSTPYEQYF | TGTGCCAGCTCACCAATTACTAGTACCCCCTACGAGCAGTACTTC
19 | TRBJ2-3 | TRBD2 | few | TRBV7-6 | CASSRGLAGVEWGTDTQYF | TGTGCCAGCAGCCGGGGACTAGCGGGAGTTGAGTGGGGCACAGATACGCAGTATTTT
13 | TRBJ1-2 | . | few | TRBV6-4 | CASSETPRDGYTF | TGTGCCAGCAGTGAGACACCGAGGGATGGCTACACCTTC
15 | TRBJ2-1 | . | . | TRBV7-8 | CASSLTPTTGDEQFF | TGTGCCAGCAGCTTAACTCCGACCACCGGGGATGAGCAGTTCTTC
19 | TRBJ2-1 | TRBD2 | . | TRBV4-3 | CASSQVASGRAKGYNEQFF | TGCGCCAGCAGCCAAGTTGCTAGCGGGAGGGCTAAAGGGTACAATGAGCAGTTCTTC
20 | TRBJ2-2 | TRBD2 | . | TRBV4-3 | CASSQVGLGTSGRPSGELFF | TGCGCCAGCAGCCAGGTCGGACTCGGGACTAGCGGGAGGCCTAGCGGGGAGCTGTTTTTT
15 | TRBJ2-1 | . | . | TRBV6-4 | CASSAFGLKNNEQFF | TGTGCCAGCAGTGCTTTCGGTCTCAAAAACAATGAGCAGTTCTTC
15 | TRBJ1-5 | . | . | TRBV6-1 | CASSWTANSNQPQHF | TGTGCCAGCAGTTGGACAGCTAATAGCAATCAGCCCCAGCATTTT
16 | TRBJ1-2 | TRBD1 | . | TRBV28 | CASSLLTGGYNYGYTF | TGTGCCAGCAGTTTATTGACAGGGGGGTATAACTATGGCTACACCTTC
16 | TRBJ2-1 | . | . | TRBV4-1 | CASSQVEGSSYNEQFF | TGCGCCAGCAGCCAAGTCGAGGGAAGCTCCTACAATGAGCAGTTCTTC
19 | TRBJ2-2 | TRBD2 | . | TRBV30 | CAWSVRLAGYHTNTGELFF | TGTGCCTGGAGTGTACGGCTAGCGGGATACCATACGAACACCGGGGAGCTGTTTTTT